Here is one T cell receptor (beta chain) with its context. This clone was observed a single time. Its antigen target is currently unknown. No quality values exist for individual bases; no much larger clone is one base distant. One collaborating source in Seattle enrolled patients during active infection and followed them longitudinally through the course of disease. Each collaborating institution followed its own protocols to collect whole blood in K2EDTA tubes. For TCRbeta analysis, collaborator samples were shipped as frozen whole blood, as isolated PBMCs, or as DNA extracted from either sample type. This sample was included in a study of blood T cell repertoires in COVID-19 (TCRdb year 2020). About the full investigation: Samples from collaborators originated in the United States, Italy and Spain and spanned both the acute and convalescent phases of COVID-19. A de-identified subject ID, COVID-19 status, age in years and sex were almost always included in the sample metadata. The prospective study material was composed of cDNA or gDNA derived from T cells, B-cell-depleted T cells, or PBMCs. Where HLA class I and class II types were available, the types were taken from metadata supplied by the sample provider, not from assay-based typing. Subjects who had been exposed to COVID-19, were actively infected with it, or had recovered from it provided the deeply sampled blood TCRbeta repertoires that made up the dataset. The repertoires were released in a freely available public database meant as a resource for research on the immune response to SARS-CoV-2. The samples were drawn from two sources: the first 160 participants of the ongoing ImmuneRACE study, and 1,000 to 1,500 subjects contributed by 6 global collaborators.

The CDR3 contains 16 residues, cysteine and phenylalanine counted. Of the read, only the CDR3 DNA is kept; its 48 bases are in frame from base 1. Based on the germline V gene (reference sequence), the CDR1 and CDR2 sequences are MNHEY and SMNVEV. Trimming removed 0 bases from V and 8 bases from J, leaving 17 bases between the germline ends. Paper-wide results and their limitations: Clinical and demographic metadata were provided uncurated, with the amount varying by source and participant.

TCRbeta CDR3 regions were amplified from genomic DNA using the immunoSEQ Assay, a bias-controlled multiplex PCR. In the authors' own workflow: The number of nucleated cells in each sample was estimated from the amplification of reference gene primers within the assay. Sequence reads were collapsed and filtered to measure the absolute abundance of every unique TCRbeta CDR3 rearrangement. For each sample, productive Simpson clonality was calculated as the square root of Simpson's diversity index across productive rearrangements. Drawn from immuneACCESS, this table holds only the in-frame rearrangements with V and J called that TCRdb kept. Clones are partly lost; checked studies trace under half to an unresolved V gene and leave the rest unexplained. V, J and clone size are those of that table, while D and trimming were read from the DNA. The sample has 310,000 or so clones on record, roughly 90% of them singletons. 10% to 12% of the sample is held by the ten biggest clonotypes.

The sequenced material came from peripheral blood. This chain is built from TRBV27 and TRBJ2-1, with TRBD2 perhaps the D gene, on 5 matching bases. This TCR was recovered from a woman in her twenties or thirties with COVID-19, enrolled during active disease. The sequenced DNA: TGTGCCAGCAGTTTATCGGTGGGAGAAAGGTGGTATGAGCAGTTCTTC. This codes for CASSLSVGERWYEQFF.